These 17 T cell receptor beta chains were all obtained from the same sample, sequenced in a study of cytomegalovirus exposure and HLA in healthy donors. The PCR had 60 Vbeta and 13 Jbeta primers. Generated by immunoSEQ multiplex PCR, the TCRdb table keeps only in-frame clones and is missing some. Here the sample spans 200,000 to 250,000 clones, approximately 79% being singletons. Sequencing was done on a sample of PBMCs. These receptors all come from a man between 18 and 35 years old in good health and CMV-seronegative.

This clone was recorded a few times. This chain joins TRBV19 and TRBJ2-5; 9 nucleotides line up with TRBD1. The CDR3 totals 14 residues. In germline, CDR1 is LNHDA, CDR2 SQIVND (reference sequence). The V gene end was trimmed by 3 bases and the J gene end by 3 bases; junction bases not matched to a gene: 2. The CDR3 DNA reads as TGTGCCAGTAGTATGGGGACAGGGAAAGAGACCCAGTACTTC. Protein: CASSMGTGKETQYF.

In its sample, this clone was seen a few times. V gene TRBV5-6 combines with J gene TRBJ2-1; 7 nucleotides align to TRBD1. Germline lookup yields CDR1 SGHDT and CDR2 YYEEEE. V shed 1 base, J shed 4 bases, and the junction held 2 bases outside the gene matches. This CDR3 contains 14 residues. The CDR3 protein is CASSLQGVYNEQFF. The CDR3, as DNA: TGTGCCAGCAGCTTGCAGGGGGTATACAATGAGCAGTTCTTC.

The rearrangement links TRBV14 to TRBJ1-1; no firm D call. Per the germline V gene, CDR1 is SGHDN and CDR2 is FVKESK. Deletions cut 1 base from V and 1 base from J, with 10 bases between. The CDR3 loop spans 15 amino acids. The CDR3 DNA reads TGTGCCAGCAGCCAAGCACATGGCCCGAACACTGAAGCTTTCTTT. Translation: CASSQAHGPNTEAFF.

The chain recombines TRBV7-6 with TRBJ2-1, with 9 bases matching TRBD2. The CDR3 has 21 residues. Unmatched junction bases numbered 24, after V lost 2 bases and J lost 7 bases. In germline, CDR1 is SGHVS, CDR2 FNYEAQ. DNA of the CDR3: TGTGCCAGCAGCTTACACGAGTGGCTGGTTTATCAGCGGGAGGCGAAAAATGAGCAGTTCTTC. Residues: CASSLHEWLVYQREAKNEQFF.

The chain is built from TRBV19 and TRBJ1-2, with 10 positions matching TRBD1. The CDR3 has 14 amino acids. V gave up 4 bases and J gave up 4 bases; unmatched junction bases: 3. Germline CDR1 LNHDA, CDR2 SQIVND (reference sequence). CDR3 bases: TGTGCCAGTAGTAATGGACAGGGGGGCTATGGCTACACCTTC. Encoded protein: CASSNGQGGYGYTF.

This chain links TRBV5-1 with TRBJ2-1; D perhaps matches TRBD1 (5 bases). In germline, CDR1 is SGHRS, CDR2 YFSETQ. This CDR3 is built from 13 residues. V shed 1 base and J shed 5 bases, with 7 bases lying between them. CDR3 loop: CASSLSQDNEQFF. DNA for the CDR3: TGCGCCAGCAGCTTGTCACAGGACAATGAGCAGTTCTTC. The entire variable domain, with the rest obtained from reference TRBV5-1 and TRBJ2-1, is as follows: KAGVTQTPRYLIKTRGQQVTLSCSPISGHRSVSWYQQTPGQGLQFLFEYFSETQRNKGNFPGRFSGRQFSNSRSEMNVSTLELGDSALYLCASSLSQDNEQFFGPGTRLTVL.

This chain connects TRBV29-1 to TRBJ2-2; 8 positions match TRBD1. The CDR3 is 14 residues long. Trimming took 4 bases from V and 2 from J; bases not matched to a gene: 3. In germline, CDR1 is SQVTM, CDR2 ANQGSEA. The CDR3 DNA sequence: TGCAGCGTTGCAGGGGGCCGAAACACCGGGGAGCTGTTTTTT. It codes for CSVAGGRNTGELFF.

This clone was counted a few times. The V and J genes are TRBV5-4 and TRBJ1-1; possibly TRBD1 for D (5 bases). V was cut by 0 bases and J by 5 bases, with 11 bases left in between. The CDR3 consists of 14 residues. CDR1 SGHNT and CDR2 YYREEE come from the germline V gene (reference sequence). The CDR3 bases are TGTGCCAGCAGCTTGGAAGGGGCGCGGACTGAAGCTTTCTTT. It specifies CASSLEGARTEAFF.

This clone is a singleton in its sample. CDR3 region: CSVEAIRGYGYTF. CDR3 nucleotide sequence: TGCAGCGTTGAAGCAATCAGGGGCTATGGCTACACCTTC. The gene calls are TRBV29-1 and TRBJ1-2; a possible D gene is TRBD1 (6 bases). Germline V lookup: CDR1 SQVTM, CDR2 ANQGSEA. The length of the CDR3 is 13 residues. Deletions cut 1 base from V and 4 bases from J, with 10 bases between.

This chain links TRBV5-4 with TRBJ2-2, with no clear D. CDR3 length: 14 residues. Deletions cut 4 bases from V and 0 bases from J, with 7 bases between. The V gene's germline CDR1 is SGHNT and CDR2 YYREEE (reference sequence). CDR3 nucleotides: TGTGCCAGCAGCCCAGATGCGAACACCGGGGAGCTGTTTTTT. Amino acid sequence: CASSPDANTGELFF.

The chain is built from TRBV6-5 and TRBJ1-1; D remains ambiguous. V dropped 6 bases and J dropped 0 bases, with 8 bases sitting between them. The CDR3 runs to 13 residues. Germline CDR1 reads MNHEY; CDR2 reads SVGAGI. The CDR3 reads CASSRAMNTEAFF. DNA of the CDR3: TGTGCCAGCAGCCGAGCAATGAACACTGAAGCTTTCTTT.

In nucleotides, the CDR3 is TGCGCCAGCAGCTTGGACCCTGGCACCAATCCTTACAATGAGCAGTTCTTC. Translation gives CASSLDPGTNPYNEQFF. The J gene is TRBJ2-1, the V gene TRBV5-1; D gene uncertain. V shed 0 bases and J shed 4 bases, with 17 bases lying between them. CDR1 SGHRS and CDR2 YFSETQ come from the germline V gene. This CDR3 region has 17 residues.

The J gene is TRBJ1-1, the V gene TRBV5-4, with D perhaps TRBD1 (6 bases). CDR3 size: 14 residues. Per the germline V gene, CDR1 is SGHNT and CDR2 is YYREEE (reference sequence). V gave up 2 bases and J gave up 1 base, with 9 bases separating them. The CDR3, as DNA: TGTGCCAGCAGCTTACCGACAGGGAACACTGAAGCTTTCTTT. Its protein is CASSLPTGNTEAFF.

This rearrangement joins TRBV7-9 to TRBJ1-1; D is undetermined. Trimming cost V 1 base and J 1 base, with 10 bases left between them. Germline CDR1 is SEHNR and CDR2 is FQNEAQ (reference sequence). The CDR3 has 15 residues. CDR3 protein: CASSLEPARNTEAFF. The DNA for the CDR3 is TGTGCCAGCAGCTTAGAACCTGCCAGGAACACTGAAGCTTTCTTT.

This clone has only a few counts. The CDR3 nucleotides are TGTGCCAGCAGCTTAGCGGGGACTAGCGGGAGTGGTGAGCAGTTCTTC. Its translation: CASSLAGTSGSGEQFF. The genes are TRBV7-2 and TRBJ2-1, with 14 bases fitting TRBD2. Germline V gene lookup returns CDR1 SGHTA and CDR2 FQGNSA. The CDR3 runs 16 residues. With V trimmed by 0 bases and J by 9 bases, 4 bases remained unmatched.

V usage is TRBV7-2 and J usage is TRBJ2-2; 7 bases are a match to TRBD1. The CDR3 covers 15 residues. The V gene's germline CDR1 is SGHTA and CDR2 FQGNSA. Trimming at V came to 5 bases and at J to 1 base, leaving 4 bases not matched to a gene. The CDR3 nucleotides are TGTGCCAGCAGCCTAGGGGGCCTGAACACCGGGGAGCTGTTTTTT. Its translation: CASSLGGLNTGELFF.

This sequence joins TRBV7-9 and TRBJ2-2; the D is unclear. CDR3 size: 16 residues. V lost 1 base, J lost 2 bases, and 11 bases lay in between. Germline assignment: CDR1 SEHNR and CDR2 FQNEAQ (reference sequence). The chain's CDR3 is CASSLERAANTGELFF. CDR3 sequence (DNA): TGTGCCAGCAGCTTAGAGCGTGCAGCTAACACCGGGGAGCTGTTTTTT.